A single sample is the source of the 23 T cell receptor beta chains below, sequenced in a study of early T cells in non-severe SARS-CoV-2 infection (dated by TCRdb to the early 2020s). Receptors were amplified or captured by 5' RACE. Sequencing was carried out with a NextSeq 500. The public reads were quality trimmed at Q25 with fastp and then assembled into clones with MiXCR by TCRdb, keeping productive beta chains. Rows matching on CDR3 protein sequence are summarized as one entry with the most common DNA and genes. This sample is represented by tens of thousands of distinct CDR3 sequences; approximately 13% of them were singletons. The ten largest clonotypes hold over 6.5% of the sample. The sequenced material came from whole blood. Every receptor here comes from an adult who was a healthcare worker with PCR-confirmed SARS-CoV-2 infection or an uninfected control (not recorded which).

This clonotype has at least ten counts. V gene TRBV10-3 combines with J gene TRBJ1-1; D may be TRBD1 (5 bases). Trimming removed 1 base at V and 0 bases at J, with 9 bases between. The CDR3 sequence is 15 residues long. Germline V CDR1 and CDR2: ENHRY, SYGVKD. Here the CDR3 reads CAISEWRQLNTEAFF. The CDR3 bases are TGTGCCATCAGTGAGTGGAGACAGTTGAACACTGAAGCTTTCTTT.

The chain combines TRBV20-1 with TRBJ2-7; unclear D gene. The CDR3 spans 12 residues. Deletions cut 3 bases from V and 4 bases from J, with 10 bases between. Per germline, CDR1 DFQATT and CDR2 SNEGSKA (reference sequence). CDR3 sequence: CSASVGFYEQYF. The CDR3, as DNA: TGCAGTGCTAGCGTAGGTTTTTACGAGCAGTACTTC.

There are many counts of this clonotype. The genes are TRBV18 and TRBJ1-1; tentative D call: TRBD1 (6 bases). Germline values: CDR1 KGHSH, CDR2 LQKENI. Trimming shortened V by 3 bases and J by 0 bases, and 11 bases separated the two germline ends. This CDR3 region has 15 residues. The CDR3 DNA follows: TGTGCCAGCTCACCGACGGGACAATTGAACACTGAAGCTTTCTTT. Translated, it gives CASSPTGQLNTEAFF.

V gene TRBV28 combines with J gene TRBJ2-7, with D hard to call. Trimming removed 4 bases at V and 5 bases at J, with 9 bases between. The CDR3 has 12 residues. CDR1 MDHEN and CDR2 SYDVKM come from the germline V gene. For the CDR3, the DNA is TGTGCCAGCAGTTCCTTTGGGGACGAGCAGTACTTC. Translated: CASSSFGDEQYF.

Ten or more counts support this clonotype. The V gene is TRBV10-3, the J gene TRBJ2-6; TRBD1 matches 9 bases. The CDR3 runs to 15 residues. Germline CDR1 and CDR2: ENHRY and SYGVKD. V lost 7 bases, J lost 0 bases, and 1 base stayed unmatched. Written as DNA, the CDR3 is TGTGCCATCATGGACAGGGGCTCTGGGGCCAACGTCCTGACTTTC. Translating gives CAIMDRGSGANVLTF.

This clonotype was counted a few times. The CDR3 loop is CASSIRGLPTGELFF. In DNA form, the CDR3 reads TGTGCCAGTAGTATACGGGGGCTGCCCACCGGGGAGCTGTTTTTT. The J gene is TRBJ2-2, the V gene TRBV19; D possibly uses TRBD1 or TRBD2 (6 bases each). Per germline, CDR1 LNHDA and CDR2 SQIVND (reference sequence). V gave up 2 bases and J gave up 4 bases, with 11 bases separating them. CDR3 length: 15 residues.

This clonotype appeared a few times. The V call is TRBV2, the J call TRBJ2-7, with 10 nucleotides matching TRBD2. Germline V gene data show CDR1 as SNHLY and CDR2 as FYNNEI. Losses at the gene ends were 3 bases for V and 5 bases for J; bases not matched to a gene: 7. CDR3 size: 15 residues. The CDR3 bases are TGTGCCAGCAGTGACCTTCTAGCGGGAGCCCACGAGCAGTACTTC. It specifies CASSDLLAGAHEQYF.

The table lists this clonotype with many counts. The chain carries TRBV27 and TRBJ1-1; D gene ambiguous. The germline V and J ends were trimmed by 2 bases and 7 bases, with 11 bases remaining between them. This CDR3 has 13 residues. The germline CDR1 and CDR2 sequences are MNHEY and SMNVEV (reference sequence). CDR3 in DNA: TGTGCCAGCAGTTTACTATCGGGGAGTGAAGCTTTCTTT. Encoded protein: CASSLLSGSEAFF.

This clonotype ranks as medium-sized (0.01 to 0.1%). V gene TRBV29-1 combines with J gene TRBJ2-5; D possibly corresponds to TRBD2 (6 bases). Trimming pared 4 bases from V and 4 bases from J, leaving 19 bases between. CDR1 is SQVTM, CDR2 ANQGSEA, per germline. CDR3 length equals 15 residues. The CDR3, as DNA: TGCAGCGTTGCGAGCTTGGGGGGTAAAGGAGAGACCCAGTACTTC. Translating gives CSVASLGGKGETQYF. The variable domain in full, with the rest retrieved from reference TRBV29-1 and TRBJ2-5, is SAVISQKPSRDICQRGTSLTIQCQVDSQVTMMFWYRQQPGQSLTLIATANQGSEATYESGFVIDKFPISRPNLTFSTLTVSNMSPEDSSIYLCSVASLGGKGETQYFGPGTRLLVL.

Many counts were recorded for this clonotype. This chain uses TRBV4-3 with TRBJ2-4; D might be TRBD2 (6 bases). CDR1 is LGHNA and CDR2 is YSLEER in the germline V gene. Trimming removed 0 bases from V and 3 bases from J, with 12 bases in between. This CDR3 region has 16 residues. CDR3 in amino acids: CASSQEVRGLKNIQYF. The CDR3 coding sequence is TGCGCCAGCAGCCAAGAAGTGCGGGGACTCAAAAACATTCAGTACTTC.

This clonotype was counted only a few times. The chain employs TRBV28 and TRBJ2-3, with D possibly matching TRBD2 (5 bases). The CDR3 sequence is 14 residues long. The germline V gene has CDR1 MDHEN and CDR2 SYDVKM. V shed 2 bases and J shed 4 bases, with 10 bases lying between them. The CDR3 DNA reads TGTGCCAGCAGTTTACCCAGCGGTGCAGATACGCAGTATTTT. This translates into CASSLPSGADTQYF.

This chain connects TRBV12-3 or TRBV12-4 to TRBJ1-6, with a possible D match to TRBD1 (5 bases). Deletions cut 5 bases from V and 10 bases from J, with 18 bases between. The CDR3 length is 15 residues. CDR3 DNA: TGTGCCAGCAGTCCCGGTGGGGGAAAGAGATCACCCCTCCACTTT. This gives the protein CASSPGGGKRSPLHF.

This clonotype was picked up many times. The J gene is TRBJ2-5, the V gene TRBV6-2 or TRBV6-3; D is unresolved. Germline CDR1 and CDR2: MNHEY and SVGEGT. The CDR3 sequence is 11 residues long. Trimming took 2 bases from V and 5 from J, leaving 3 bases between them. In DNA form, the CDR3 reads TGTGCCAGCAGTTACGGCGAGACCCAGTACTTC. The encoded protein is CASSYGETQYF.

Many counts were recorded for this clonotype. V gene TRBV5-8 combines with J gene TRBJ1-5; D remains unclear. The germline gives CDR1 SGHTS, CDR2 YDEGEE. The CDR3 is 13 amino acids. Trimming took off 0 bases at V and 4 bases at J, with 5 bases between the two ends. CDR3 nucleotides: TGTGCCAGCAGCTTGGTTGGAAATCAGCCCCAGCATTTT. Residues: CASSLVGNQPQHF.

This clonotype was counted at least ten times. The genes are TRBV7-2 and TRBJ2-3; D gene ambiguous. This CDR3 has 14 residues. CDR1 and CDR2 (germline): SGHTA, FQGNSA. Trimming shortened V by 1 base and J by 6 bases, and 11 bases separated the two germline ends. The CDR3 region is CASSLGSGVDTQYF. CDR3 DNA: TGTGCCAGCAGCTTAGGGTCTGGGGTGGATACGCAGTATTTT.

This clonotype appeared a few times. The chain is built from TRBV28 and TRBJ1-2; D is uncertain. CDR1 is MDHEN and CDR2 is SYDVKM in the germline V gene. The CDR3 consists of 14 residues. Trimming left V 6 bases short and J 2 bases short, with 13 bases between. Written as DNA, the CDR3 is TGTGCCAGCAGCTCCCCCGGAGGAAACTATGGCTACACCTTC. Translation gives CASSSPGGNYGYTF.

V gene TRBV27 combines with J gene TRBJ2-2, with D hard to call. The germline CDR1 and CDR2 sequences are MNHEY and SMNVEV (reference sequence). CDR3 length: 15 amino acids. Between the trimmed V and J ends, which lost 3 bases and 2 bases, there was a span of 10 bases. The CDR3 DNA follows: TGTGCCAGCAGTTTTCGACTTTTTAACACCGGGGAGCTGTTTTTT. Residues: CASSFRLFNTGELFF.

In its sample, this clonotype was seen many times. The V call is TRBV3-1, the J call TRBJ2-1; 8 positions agree with TRBD2. Losses at the gene ends were 3 bases for V and 8 bases for J; bases not matched to a gene: 15. Germline loops: CDR1 LGHDT, CDR2 YNNKEL (reference sequence). The CDR3 extends over 17 amino acids. CDR3 coding DNA: TGTGCCAGCAGCCAGTCGTCGGGAGGGGTCGGAGTAGATGAGCAGTTCTTC. Residues: CASSQSSGGVGVDEQFF.

This clonotype was seen more than once but under ten times. CDR3 loop: CASSQDEDPNSYEQYF. CDR3 nucleotide sequence: TGTGCCAGCAGCCAAGATGAGGACCCCAACTCCTACGAGCAGTACTTC. V gene TRBV14 combines with J gene TRBJ2-7; D remains ambiguous. The CDR3 is made up of 16 amino acids. The V end was cut by 0 bases, the J end by 0 bases, with 12 bases between. CDR1 and CDR2 from the germline V gene are SGHDN and FVKESK.

This clonotype was seen at least ten times. The chain links TRBV6-6 to TRBJ2-1; TRBD2 matches at 10 bases. The germline V gene encodes CDR1 MNHNY and CDR2 SVGAGI (reference sequence). The CDR3 extends over 17 amino acids. The trim removed 6 bases at V and 0 bases at J, leaving 8 bases unmatched. Written as DNA, the CDR3 is TGTGCCAGCAGACTAGCGGGAACAGCGAGCTCCTACAATGAGCAGTTCTTC. Its translation is CASRLAGTASSYNEQFF.

This clonotype has ten or more counts. The rearrangement uses TRBV7-8 and TRBJ2-3, with TRBD2 as a possible D gene (6 bases). Trimming shortened V by 3 bases and J by 6 bases, and 13 bases separated the two germline ends. Germline values: CDR1 SGHVS, CDR2 FQNEAQ. This CDR3 comprises 14 residues. The CDR3 reads CASSFSGPTDTQYF. CDR3 nucleotides: TGTGCCAGCAGCTTTAGCGGCCCAACGGATACGCAGTATTTT.

The rearrangement uses TRBV29-1 and TRBJ2-7, with 8 bases lining up with TRBD2. After removal of 4 bases from V and 0 bases from J, the junction contained 5 bases not matched to a gene. The CDR3 length is 14 residues. The germline V gene encodes CDR1 SQVTM and CDR2 ANQGSEA. The CDR3 coding sequence is TGCAGCGTTGGATCGGGAGGGAGCTCCTACGAGCAGTACTTC. This encodes CSVGSGGSSYEQYF.

This clonotype was counted at least ten times. The rearrangement joins TRBV7-2 to TRBJ1-2; D may be TRBD1 (5 bases). This CDR3 spans 17 amino acids. V was cut by 1 base and J by 5 bases, with 20 bases left in between. Germline loops: CDR1 SGHTA, CDR2 FQGNSA. CDR3 DNA: TGTGCCAGCAGCTTAGTTCCCGGGACGCAGGTGGGATATGGCTACACCTTC. It is translated as CASSLVPGTQVGYGYTF.